This is a list of T cell receptor beta chains from one sample in a study of CD4 and CD8 cells across lung adenocarcinoma regions. One entry per CDR3 protein results from TCRdb running MiXCR on the PCR reads. The sample contains 9,500 to 12,000 distinct CDR3 sequences, about 55% of which appear only once. Sequenced sample: CD4+ T cells from the center of a lung tumor. The receptors derive from a male donor with lung adenocarcinoma. The CD4 and CD8 labels of this study may be unreliable. Each CDR3 is given with its conserved first and last residue. D genes are given only for firm matches. Clone size is given for some rows only: seen once, a few or many times, or a class if the clone is expanded.

V	size	D	J	DNA	CDR3
TRBV7-2	NA	NA	TRBJ2-4	TGTGCCAGCAGCGCACCCGCGGGCCTCAACATTCAGTACTTC	CASSAPAGLNIQYF
TRBV7-2	NA	TRBD2	TRBJ2-3	TGTGCCAGCAATCCGGGGGGGACCATAACCTACGAGCAGTATTTT	CASNPGGTITYEQYF
TRBV6-1	medium-sized	NA	TRBJ2-2	TGTGCCAGCAGTGATAGAGCGGACACCGGGGAGCTGTTTTTT	CASSDRADTGELFF
TRBV24-1	NA	TRBD1	TRBJ1-4	TGTGCCACCAGTGATTCTTGGGGACAGGGAGCCGAAAAACTGTTTTTT	CATSDSWGQGAEKLFF
TRBV6-1	NA	NA	TRBJ2-3	TGTGCCAGCAGGGGGGGGGGGGGCAGGGACAAAGAGACCCAGTATTTT	CASRGGGGRDKETQYF
TRBV27	NA	TRBD2	TRBJ2-3	TGTGCCAGCAGAGCCACGGGGGGGCCGGGGCAGTGTGGCACAGATACCCAGTATTTT	CASRATGGPGQCGTDTQYF
TRBV10-1	NA	TRBD2	TRBJ2-1	TGCGCCAGCAGTGGGGGGGGGGGGGGGGGGGGTGAGCAGTTCTTC	CASSGGGGGGGEQFF
TRBV27	NA	NA	TRBJ2-1	TGTGCCAGCAGTTTACAGTACAATGAGCAGTTCTTC	CASSLQYNEQFF
TRBV10-2	NA	TRBD2	TRBJ2-7	TGCGCCAGCAGCGGACTAGCGGGAGACTATGAGCAGTACTTC	CASSGLAGDYEQYF
TRBV6-1	NA	NA	TRBJ2-5	TGTGCCAGCAGTGACGGGGGGCGGAAGGCGCAGTACTTC	CASSDGGRKAQYF
TRBV7-8	medium-sized	TRBD2	TRBJ2-5	TGTGCCAGCAGCTTGGCGGGGGGCCTCCAGTACTTC	CASSLAGGLQYF
TRBV10-2	medium-sized	NA	TRBJ2-5	TGCGCCAGCAGTGAGAGTGGGTACCAAGAGACCCAGTACTTC	CASSESGYQETQYF
TRBV5-1	NA	NA	TRBJ2-1	TGCGCCAGCAGCTTGGCCCAGGTAGGGTCCTACAATGAGCAGTTCTTC	CASSLAQVGSYNEQFF
TRBV7-2	many	TRBD2	TRBJ2-1	TGTGCCAGCAGCTTAGGTAGACTAGCGGGCTACAATGAGCAGTTCTTC	CASSLGRLAGYNEQFF
TRBV10-1	NA	NA	TRBJ2-3	TGCGCCAGCAGTGACTCCGTAGGCTCAGATACGCAGTATTTT	CASSDSVGSDTQYF
TRBV6-5	large	TRBD2	TRBJ2-7	TGTGCCAGCAGGGGTTGGACTAGCGGGAGCTCCTACGAGCAGTACTTC	CASRGWTSGSSYEQYF
TRBV11-2	few	NA	TRBJ2-1	TGTGCCAGCAGCAGCCGGGACCCACAGATAGGGGAGCAGTTCTTC	CASSSRDPQIGEQFF
TRBV6-5	large	NA	TRBJ2-1	TGTGCCAGCAGTTACTCGTACCTTTTATTGAATGAGCAGTTCTTC	CASSYSYLLLNEQFF
TRBV28	NA	TRBD1	TRBJ2-7	TGTGCCAGCAGACTGACAGGGGGCGGCGAGCAGTACTTC	CASRLTGGGEQYF
TRBV7-8	NA	TRBD2	TRBJ2-1	TGTGCCAGCAGCCCCCAGGGGGGGACTAGCGGGACGGCGCAGTTCTTC	CASSPQGGTSGTAQFF
TRBV6-1	NA	NA	TRBJ2-3	TGTGCCAGCAGCTCCCGCCGGACTGACAACACCGAGGAGCAGTATTTT	CASSSRRTDNTEEQYF
TRBV27	many	NA	TRBJ1-1	TGTGCCAGCACTTCACCGACTGAAGCTTTCTTT	CASTSPTEAFF
TRBV27	NA	NA	TRBJ1-5	TGTGCCAGCAGAATAGCAGGCTACAATCAGCCCCAGCATTTT	CASRIAGYNQPQHF
TRBV6-1	few	TRBD1	TRBJ2-5	TGTGCCAGCAGTGAGATGGGGACAGGGGGCTATGAGACCCAGTACTTC	CASSEMGTGGYETQYF
TRBV10-3	NA	NA	TRBJ2-7	TGTGCCATCAGGAAGGGAATCTGCTACAATACGCAGTACTTC	CAIRKGICYNTQYF
TRBV15	many	TRBD2	TRBJ2-7	TGTGCCACCAGCAGAGAACTAGCGGGAGTCTACGAGCAGTACTTC	CATSRELAGVYEQYF
TRBV7-2	few	NA	TRBJ2-2	TGTGCCAGCAGAAATAGGGGGGGGGGTAACACCGGGGAGCTGTTTTTT	CASRNRGGGNTGELFF
TRBV6-1	NA	TRBD2	TRBJ2-3	TGTGCCAGCAGTGGGGTCCCGGGACTAGCGCGCCAACCGAGAGATACGCAGTATTTT	CASSGVPGLARQPRDTQYF
TRBV12-3/TRBV12-4	NA	NA	TRBJ2-1	TGTGCCAGCAGTTTAGGGGATAGCGCCAGCTCCTACAATGAGCAGTTCTTC	CASSLGDSASSYNEQFF
TRBV11-1	NA	NA	TRBJ2-5	TGTGCCAGCCTGGCGGGAGATGGGGGGGGCCGGGGCCTTAGCACAGATACCCAGTACTTC	CASLAGDGGGRGLSTDTQYF
TRBV6-1	NA	TRBD2	TRBJ2-1	TGTGCCAGCAGACCCGGGACTAGCTGGTTAGGTGAGCAGTTCTTC	CASRPGTSWLGEQFF
TRBV10-3	medium-sized	TRBD2	TRBJ2-3	TGTGCCATCAGTGAGGAAATAGCGGGGGGGGCTAGCACAGATACGCAGTATTTT	CAISEEIAGGASTDTQYF
TRBV7-2	NA	TRBD2	TRBJ2-3	TGTGCGGGCAGCGGGGGCGCTAACAAAGATACCCAGTATTTC	CAGSGGANKDTQYF
TRBV6-1	many	TRBD2	TRBJ2-7	TGTGCCAGCAGTGGCAGGACTAGCGGGAGTAGCGACGAGCAGTACTTC	CASSGRTSGSSDEQYF
TRBV6-6	medium-sized	TRBD1	TRBJ1-1	TGTGCCAGCAGTCACCCGGGACAGGGGGCGCGGAACACTGAAGCTTTCTTT	CASSHPGQGARNTEAFF
TRBV6-1	NA	TRBD2	TRBJ2-3	TGTGCCAGCAGTGAGACTAGCGGGGGGAAAAATATTCAGTACTTT	CASSETSGGKNIQYF
TRBV6-1	NA	TRBD2	TRBJ2-3	TGTGCCGGCAGTCGGGGGGGTGAGCCAGATACCCAGTATTTT	CAGSRGGEPDTQYF
TRBV10-2	NA	NA	TRBJ2-7	TGCGCCAGCAGTGAGTCAGGGGGGATCTACGAGCAGTACTTC	CASSESGGIYEQYF
TRBV27	many	NA	TRBJ2-7	TGTGCCAGCAAGGGGAACAGGGCGCGGGACGAGCAGTACTTC	CASKGNRARDEQYF
TRBV14	NA	NA	TRBJ2-3	TGCGCCAGCGGGGACGAGGGGGGGGAGACGCAGTACTTT	CASGDEGGETQYF
TRBV11-2	NA	TRBD1	TRBJ1-3	TGTGCCAGCAGCACGGGACAGGCGACCTCTGGAAACACCATATATTTT	CASSTGQATSGNTIYF
TRBV6-2/TRBV6-3	NA	TRBD2	TRBJ2-1	TGTGCCAGCAGCCTGGACCTCAGACTAGCGGGAGGGCCGTCCCAAGAGACCCAGTTCTTC	CASSLDLRLAGGPSQETQFF
TRBV6-5	few	TRBD1	TRBJ1-1	TGTGCCAGCAGTTACTATGAGGGGGCGCGTACTGAAGCTTTCTTT	CASSYYEGARTEAFF
TRBV6-1	NA	NA	TRBJ2-5	TGTGCCAGCAGTGAATGGAAGACCCAGTACTTC	CASSEWKTQYF
TRBV27	NA	TRBD2	TRBJ2-3	TGTGCCAGCAGAGCCACGGGGGGAGCGGGGGACTCTAGCACAGATACGCAGTATTTT	CASRATGGAGDSSTDTQYF
TRBV6-1	NA	NA	TRBJ2-5	TGTGCCGGGGGGCACGCGGGCCGTGACCCAGATACCCAGTACTTC	CAGGHAGRDPDTQYF
TRBV6-4	NA	NA	TRBJ2-7	TGTGCCAGCAGTCCGTCGACGGATTCCTACGAGCAGTACTTC	CASSPSTDSYEQYF
TRBV25-1	many	TRBD1	TRBJ1-6	TGTGCCAGCACGGGCCTTGAGGGGGCTGCTTCACCCCTCCACTTT	CASTGLEGAASPLHF
TRBV6-5	NA	TRBD2	TRBJ2-3	TGTGCCAGCAGTTCCACCGCGGTAGCGGGGGGGCGTCGCCCAGAGACGCAGTATTTT	CASSSTAVAGGRRPETQYF
TRBV6-5	NA	NA	TRBJ2-7	TGTGCCAGCAGTTTAGAGGCGTACGAGCAGTACTTC	CASSLEAYEQYF
TRBV6-1	few	TRBD2	TRBJ2-5	TGTGCCAGCAGTGAGAGCGGGGGGCCGTACCAAGAGACCCAGTACTTC	CASSESGGPYQETQYF
TRBV6-1	NA	NA	TRBJ2-5	TGTGCCAGCAGTGACAGGGGTGGAGAGACCCAGTACTTC	CASSDRGGETQYF
TRBV7-2	NA	TRBD2	TRBJ2-3	TGTGCCAGCAGCTTAGGCGTAGGCGGGGGGGCCGAAGAGACCCAGTATTTT	CASSLGVGGGAEETQYF